This T cell receptor beta chain is from a study of long-term antiretroviral therapy in people with HIV. Study-level points and caveats: Post-ART samples showed increased diversity that remained below transplant donor control levels.

Researchers ran immunoSEQ v3.0 at survey level. Data came from immunoSEQ multiplex PCR; TCRdb stores just in-frame clones and leaves some out. This sample has tens of thousands of clones, with more than 80% found just once. In regard to this clone: Its antigen is unidentified.

Cryopreserved PBMC, at roughly 0.85-11 million per sample, were present before DNA extraction. Material: unsorted PBMCs, obtained 0.5 years before starting antiretroviral therapy. The origin of this receptor is a man in his forties with HIV.

The DNA of the CDR3 is TGCGCCAGCAGCTTGGTACCGACAGGGATTGGCCAAGAGACCCAGTACTTC. Translation: CASSLVPTGIGQETQYF. The chain carries TRBV5-1 and TRBJ2-5, with 7 bases identical to TRBD1. The CDR3 extends over 17 amino acids. Germline V gene data show CDR1 as SGHRS and CDR2 as YFSETQ. V lost 0 bases and J lost 1; bases outside the gene matches: 9.